The sequence of this TCR beta chain was determined in a study of cytomegalovirus exposure and HLA in healthy donors. Regarding the study as a whole: TCR beta V segments were, for the most part, productive about 87% or about 30% of the time in an earlier analysis. The study assumed roughly uniform donor sequencing depth for presence/absence analyses.

PCR employed 60 Vbeta and 13 Jbeta primers. Sequencing used immunoSEQ multiplex PCR; TCRdb keeps in-frame clones, though not all of them. The listing records 100,000 to 150,000 clones. The J segment lost 2 bases and the V segment lost 1 base, leaving 6 bases of the junction unmatched. CDR3 length equals 17 residues. Germline V gene sequence: CDR1 LNHDA, CDR2 SQIVND (reference sequence). Note on this clone: No antigen is known for it.

The TCR originated in a young man in good health and CMV-seronegative. The genes are TRBV19 and TRBJ1-5; 9 nucleotides agree with TRBD1. Sequencing input: PBMCs. The CDR3 sequence: CASSIGTGALGNQPQHF. The CDR3 region has the DNA TGTGCCAGTAGTATAGGGACAGGGGCGCTGGGCAATCAGCCCCAGCATTTT.